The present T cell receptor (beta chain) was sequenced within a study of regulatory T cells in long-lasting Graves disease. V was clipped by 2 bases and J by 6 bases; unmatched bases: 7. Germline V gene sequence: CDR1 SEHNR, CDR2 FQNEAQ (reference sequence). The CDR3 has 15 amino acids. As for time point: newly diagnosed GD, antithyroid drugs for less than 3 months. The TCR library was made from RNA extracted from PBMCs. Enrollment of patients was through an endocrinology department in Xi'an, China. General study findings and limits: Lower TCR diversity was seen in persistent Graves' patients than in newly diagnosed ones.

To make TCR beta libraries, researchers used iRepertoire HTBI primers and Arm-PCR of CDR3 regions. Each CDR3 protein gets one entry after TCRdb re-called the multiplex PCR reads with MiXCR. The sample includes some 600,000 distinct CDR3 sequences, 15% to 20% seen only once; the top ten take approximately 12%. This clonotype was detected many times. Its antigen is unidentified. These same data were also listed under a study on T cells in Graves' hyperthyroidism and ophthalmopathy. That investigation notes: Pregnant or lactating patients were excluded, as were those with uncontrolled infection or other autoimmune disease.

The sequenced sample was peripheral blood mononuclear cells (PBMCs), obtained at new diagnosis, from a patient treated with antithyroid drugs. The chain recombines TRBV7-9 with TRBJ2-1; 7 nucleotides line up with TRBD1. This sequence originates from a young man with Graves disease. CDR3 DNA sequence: TGTGCCAGCAGCTTAAGGCGACAGGGTATCAATGAGCAGTTCTTC. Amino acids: CASSLRRQGINEQFF. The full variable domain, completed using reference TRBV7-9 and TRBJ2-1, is DTGVSQNPRHKITKRGQNVTFRCDPISEHNRLYWYRQTLGQGPEFLTYFQNEAQLEKSRLLSDRFSAERPKGSFSTLEIQRTEQGDSAMYLCASSLRRQGINEQFFGPGTRLTVL.